This T cell receptor beta chain emerged from a study of T-cell memory formation after mild COVID-19. With 6 bases removed from V and 7 bases from J, the gap between germline ends came to 16 bases. Per germline, CDR1 SEHNR and CDR2 FQNEAQ (reference sequence). The CDR3 contains 14 residues. This clonotype was recorded a few times. MiXCR, applied by TCRdb to the 5' RACE reads, yields one record per CDR3 protein. The repertoire holds hundreds of thousands of distinct CDR3 sequences, about a fifth seen once, with about 8.7% in the top ten. The genes are TRBV7-9 and TRBJ2-1, with a possible D match to TRBD2 (6 bases). What was sequenced was PBMCs or a T cell subset sorted from them (not recorded which). The receptor was derived from an adult woman who had mild COVID-19 (a few samples of this study predate the infection). Cell type and time point are not known. The CDR3 loop is CASREGRTGNEQFF. CDR3 nucleotide sequence: TGTGCCAGCAGGGAGGGACGGACCGGGAATGAGCAGTTCTTC.